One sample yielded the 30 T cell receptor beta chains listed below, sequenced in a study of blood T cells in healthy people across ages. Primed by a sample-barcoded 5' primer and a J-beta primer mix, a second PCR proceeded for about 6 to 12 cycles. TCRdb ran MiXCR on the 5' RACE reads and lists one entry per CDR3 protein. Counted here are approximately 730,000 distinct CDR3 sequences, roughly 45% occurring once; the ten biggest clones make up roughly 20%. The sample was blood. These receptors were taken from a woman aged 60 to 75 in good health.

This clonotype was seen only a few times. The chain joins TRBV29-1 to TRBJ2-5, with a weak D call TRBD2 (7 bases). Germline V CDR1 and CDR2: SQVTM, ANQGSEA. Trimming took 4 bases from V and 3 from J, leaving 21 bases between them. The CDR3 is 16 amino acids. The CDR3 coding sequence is TGCAGCGTTGGTTGGGGGGGTGTAGGGGACAAAGAGACCCAGTACTTC. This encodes CSVGWGGVGDKETQYF.

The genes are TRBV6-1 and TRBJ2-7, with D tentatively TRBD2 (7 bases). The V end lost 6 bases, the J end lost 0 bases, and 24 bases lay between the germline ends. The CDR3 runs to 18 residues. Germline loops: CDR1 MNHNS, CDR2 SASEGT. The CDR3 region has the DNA TGTGCCAGCAGCGAACGCCGGCGGGGGCAAGGTAGCTCCTACGAGCAGTACTTC. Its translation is CASSERRRGQGSSYEQYF.

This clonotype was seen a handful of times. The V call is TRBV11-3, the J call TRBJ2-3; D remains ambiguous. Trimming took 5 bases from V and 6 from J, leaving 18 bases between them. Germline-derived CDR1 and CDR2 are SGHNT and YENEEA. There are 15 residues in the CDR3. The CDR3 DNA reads TGTGCCAGCAGCCATACGGTCGGACCCGGGGATACGCAGTATTTT. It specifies CASSHTVGPGDTQYF.

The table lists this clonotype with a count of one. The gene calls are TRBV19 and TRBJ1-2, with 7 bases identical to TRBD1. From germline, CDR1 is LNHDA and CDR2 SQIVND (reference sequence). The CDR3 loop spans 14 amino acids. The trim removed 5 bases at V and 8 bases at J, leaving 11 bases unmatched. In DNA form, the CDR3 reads TGTGCCAGTAGTCCCCTCCGGGACAGCGAGGGCTACACCTTC. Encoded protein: CASSPLRDSEGYTF.

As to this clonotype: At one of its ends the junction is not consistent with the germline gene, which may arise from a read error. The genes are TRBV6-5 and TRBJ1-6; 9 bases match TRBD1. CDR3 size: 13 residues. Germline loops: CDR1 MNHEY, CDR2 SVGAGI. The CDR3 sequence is CACSPGQGSPPHF. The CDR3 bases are TGTGCCTGCAGTCCGGGACAGGGTTCACCCCCCCACTTT.

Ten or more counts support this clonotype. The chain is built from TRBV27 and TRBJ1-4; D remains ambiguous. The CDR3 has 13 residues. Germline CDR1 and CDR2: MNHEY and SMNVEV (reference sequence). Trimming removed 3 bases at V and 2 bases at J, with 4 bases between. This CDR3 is CASSFRTNEKLFF. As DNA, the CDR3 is TGTGCCAGCAGTTTCCGGACTAATGAAAAACTGTTTTTT.

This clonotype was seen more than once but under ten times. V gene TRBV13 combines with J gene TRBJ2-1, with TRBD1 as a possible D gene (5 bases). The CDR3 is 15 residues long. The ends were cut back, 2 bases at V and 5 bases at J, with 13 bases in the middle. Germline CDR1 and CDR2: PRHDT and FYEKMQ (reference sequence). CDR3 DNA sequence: TGTGCCAGCAGCTTATTAGGGGCAGCAAACAATGAGCAGTTCTTC. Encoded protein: CASSLLGAANNEQFF. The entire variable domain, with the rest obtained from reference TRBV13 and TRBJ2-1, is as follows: AAGVIQSPRHLIKEKRETATLKCYPIPRHDTVYWYQQGPGQDPQFLISFYEKMQSDKGSIPDRFSAQQFSDYHSELNMSSLELGDSALYFCASSLLGAANNEQFFGPGTRLTVL.

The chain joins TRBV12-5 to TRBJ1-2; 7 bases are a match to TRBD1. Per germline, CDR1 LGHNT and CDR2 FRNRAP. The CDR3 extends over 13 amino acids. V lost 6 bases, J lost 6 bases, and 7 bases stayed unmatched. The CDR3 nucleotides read TGTGCTAGTGGACCCGACAGGGAGAATGGCTACACCTTC. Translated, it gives CASGPDRENGYTF.

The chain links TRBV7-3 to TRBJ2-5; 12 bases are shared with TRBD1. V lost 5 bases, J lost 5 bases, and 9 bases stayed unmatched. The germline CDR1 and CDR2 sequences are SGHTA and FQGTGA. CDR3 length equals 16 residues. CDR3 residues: CASSMLGQGAGETQYF. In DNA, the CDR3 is TGTGCCAGCAGCATGCTGGGACAGGGGGCAGGGGAGACCCAGTACTTC.

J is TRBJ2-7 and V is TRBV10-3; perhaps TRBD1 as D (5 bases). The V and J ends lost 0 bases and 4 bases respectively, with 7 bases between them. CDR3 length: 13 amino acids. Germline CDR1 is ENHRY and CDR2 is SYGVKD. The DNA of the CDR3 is TGTGCCATCAGTGAGTCTACAGGTTACGAGCAGTACTTC. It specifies CAISESTGYEQYF.

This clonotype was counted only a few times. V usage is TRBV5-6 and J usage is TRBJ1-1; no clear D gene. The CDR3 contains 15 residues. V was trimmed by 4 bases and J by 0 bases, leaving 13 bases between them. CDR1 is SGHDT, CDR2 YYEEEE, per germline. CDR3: CASSRRGLMNTEAFF. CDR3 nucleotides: TGTGCCAGCAGCCGCCGAGGTCTCATGAACACTGAAGCTTTCTTT. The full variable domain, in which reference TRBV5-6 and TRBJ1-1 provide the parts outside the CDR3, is DAGVTQSPTHLIKTRGQQVTLRCSPKSGHDTVSWYQQALGQGPQFIFQYYEEEERQRGNFPDRFSGHQFPNYSSELNVNALLLGDSALYLCASSRRGLMNTEAFFGQGTRLTVV.

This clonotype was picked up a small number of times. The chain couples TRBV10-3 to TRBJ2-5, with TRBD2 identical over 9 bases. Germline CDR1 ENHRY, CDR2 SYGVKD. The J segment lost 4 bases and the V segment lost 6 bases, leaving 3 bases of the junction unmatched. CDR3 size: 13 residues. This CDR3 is CAIRGLAGETQYF. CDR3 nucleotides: TGTGCCATCAGGGGACTAGCTGGAGAGACCCAGTACTTC.

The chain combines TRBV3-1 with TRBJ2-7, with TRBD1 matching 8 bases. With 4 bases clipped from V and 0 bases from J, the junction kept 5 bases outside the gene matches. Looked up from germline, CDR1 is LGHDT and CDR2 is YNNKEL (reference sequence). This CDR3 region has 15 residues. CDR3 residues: CASSRQGISSYEQYF. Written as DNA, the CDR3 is TGTGCCAGCAGCCGACAGGGGATATCCTCCTACGAGCAGTACTTC.

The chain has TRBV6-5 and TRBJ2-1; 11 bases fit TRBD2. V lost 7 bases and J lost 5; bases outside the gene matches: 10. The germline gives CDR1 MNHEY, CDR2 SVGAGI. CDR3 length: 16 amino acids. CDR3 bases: TGTGCCAGCACCCAACTAGCGGGGGATTTTAACAATGAGCAGTTCTTC. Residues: CASTQLAGDFNNEQFF.

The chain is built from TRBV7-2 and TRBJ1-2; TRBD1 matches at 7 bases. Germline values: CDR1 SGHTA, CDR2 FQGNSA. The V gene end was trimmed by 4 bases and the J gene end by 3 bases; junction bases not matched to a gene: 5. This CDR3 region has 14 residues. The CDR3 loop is CASSSDGQDYGYTF. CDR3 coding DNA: TGTGCCAGCAGCTCGGATGGACAGGACTATGGCTACACCTTC.

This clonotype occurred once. This CDR3 is CASSPYVGDEAFF. The CDR3 coding sequence is TGTGCCAGCTCACCATACGTCGGTGATGAAGCTTTCTTT. The rearrangement joins TRBV18 to TRBJ1-1; D is unclear. Germline lookup yields CDR1 KGHSH and CDR2 LQKENI. V was cut by 2 bases and J by 7 bases, with 11 bases left in between. The length of the CDR3 is 13 residues. Together with reference TRBV18 and TRBJ1-1, the CDR3 gives the full variable domain: NAGVMQNPRHLVRRRGQEARLRCSPMKGHSHVYWYRQLPEEGLKFMVYLQKENIIDESGMPKERFSAEFPKEGPSILRIQQVVRGDSAAYFCASSPYVGDEAFFGQGTRLTVV.

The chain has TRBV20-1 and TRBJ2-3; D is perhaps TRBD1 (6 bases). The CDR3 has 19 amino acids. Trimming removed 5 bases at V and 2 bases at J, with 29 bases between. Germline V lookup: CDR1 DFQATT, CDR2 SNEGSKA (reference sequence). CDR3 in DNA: TGCAGTGCTCATATAACCGCTGGGGCCAGCAAGGGGGACACAGATACGCAGTATTTT. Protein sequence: CSAHITAGASKGDTDTQYF.

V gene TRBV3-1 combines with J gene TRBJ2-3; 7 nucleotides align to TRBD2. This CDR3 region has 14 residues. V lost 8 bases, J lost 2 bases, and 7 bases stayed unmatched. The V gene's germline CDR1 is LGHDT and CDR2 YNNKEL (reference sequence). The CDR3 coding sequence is TGTGCCAGCGTACAGCGGGGCTACACAGATACGCAGTATTTT. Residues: CASVQRGYTDTQYF.

Written as DNA, the CDR3 is TGTGCCAGCAGCTTAGTTCAGGGCTGGGGGGGCGAGCAGTACTTC. This gives the protein CASSLVQGWGGEQYF. The chain employs TRBV7-2 and TRBJ2-5; the match to TRBD2 covers 7 bases. The J call may be mistaken, given a closer DNA end match to TRBJ2-7. Germline V gene sequence: CDR1 SGHTA, CDR2 FQGNSA. The CDR3 loop spans 15 amino acids.

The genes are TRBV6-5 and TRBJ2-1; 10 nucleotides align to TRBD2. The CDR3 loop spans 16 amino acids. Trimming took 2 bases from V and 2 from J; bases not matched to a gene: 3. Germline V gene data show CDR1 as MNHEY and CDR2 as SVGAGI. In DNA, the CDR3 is TGTGCCAGCAGTTACCTAGCGGGAGTGACCTACAATGAGCAGTTCTTC. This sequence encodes CASSYLAGVTYNEQFF.

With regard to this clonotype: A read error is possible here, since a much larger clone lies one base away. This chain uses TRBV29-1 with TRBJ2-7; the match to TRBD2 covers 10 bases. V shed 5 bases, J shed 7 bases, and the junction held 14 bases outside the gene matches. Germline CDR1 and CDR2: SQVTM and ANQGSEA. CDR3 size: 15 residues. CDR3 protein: CSVKKAGGPVNEQYF. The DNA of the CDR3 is TGCAGCGTTAAGAAAGCGGGAGGGCCTGTGAATGAGCAGTACTTC.

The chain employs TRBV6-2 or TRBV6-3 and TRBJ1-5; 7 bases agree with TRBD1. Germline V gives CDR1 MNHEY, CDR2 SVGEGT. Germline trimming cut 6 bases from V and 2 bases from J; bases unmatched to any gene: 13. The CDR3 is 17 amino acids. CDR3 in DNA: TGTGCCAGCAGCCGCCGGGAAGGGGGCCAGGGCAATCAGCCCCAGCATTTT. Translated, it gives CASSRREGGQGNQPQHF.

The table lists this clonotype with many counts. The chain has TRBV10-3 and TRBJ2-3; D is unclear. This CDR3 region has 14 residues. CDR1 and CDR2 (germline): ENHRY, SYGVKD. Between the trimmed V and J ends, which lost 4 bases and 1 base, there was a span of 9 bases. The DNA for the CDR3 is TGTGCCATCAGTGGAACCCAGGGCACAGATACGCAGTATTTT. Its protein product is CAISGTQGTDTQYF.

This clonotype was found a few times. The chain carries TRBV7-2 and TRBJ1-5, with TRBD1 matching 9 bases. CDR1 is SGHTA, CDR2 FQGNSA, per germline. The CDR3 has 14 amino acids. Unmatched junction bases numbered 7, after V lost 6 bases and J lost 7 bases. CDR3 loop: CASRPQGARQPQHF. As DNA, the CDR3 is TGTGCCAGCAGACCACAGGGGGCCAGGCAGCCCCAGCATTTT.

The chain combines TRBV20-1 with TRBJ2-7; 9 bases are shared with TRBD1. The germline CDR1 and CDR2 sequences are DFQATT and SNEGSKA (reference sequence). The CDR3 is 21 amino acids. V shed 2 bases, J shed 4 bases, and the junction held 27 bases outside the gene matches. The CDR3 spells CSARNLQGAFLGLSHDYEQYF. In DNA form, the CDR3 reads TGCAGTGCTAGAAACCTACAGGGGGCGTTCCTCGGGTTATCACACGATTACGAGCAGTACTTC.

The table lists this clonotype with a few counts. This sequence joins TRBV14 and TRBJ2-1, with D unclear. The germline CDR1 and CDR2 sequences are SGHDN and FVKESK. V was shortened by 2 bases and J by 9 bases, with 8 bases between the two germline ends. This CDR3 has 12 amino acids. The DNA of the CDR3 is TGTGCCAGCAGCCAACGGGTAACTGAGCAGTTCTTC. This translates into CASSQRVTEQFF.

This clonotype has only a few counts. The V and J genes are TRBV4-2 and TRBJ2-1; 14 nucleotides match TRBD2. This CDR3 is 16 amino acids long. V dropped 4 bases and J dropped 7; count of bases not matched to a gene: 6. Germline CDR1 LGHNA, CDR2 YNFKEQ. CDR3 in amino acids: CASSPLGTSGRNEQFF. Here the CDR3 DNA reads TGTGCCAGCAGCCCGTTGGGGACTAGCGGGAGAAATGAGCAGTTCTTC.

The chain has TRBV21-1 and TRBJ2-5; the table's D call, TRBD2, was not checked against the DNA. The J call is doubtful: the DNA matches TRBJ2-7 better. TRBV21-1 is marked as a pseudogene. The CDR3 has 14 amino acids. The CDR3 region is CASSSPGRHYEQYF. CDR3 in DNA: TGTGCCAGCAGCTCGCCCGGACGGCACTACGAGCAGTACTTC.

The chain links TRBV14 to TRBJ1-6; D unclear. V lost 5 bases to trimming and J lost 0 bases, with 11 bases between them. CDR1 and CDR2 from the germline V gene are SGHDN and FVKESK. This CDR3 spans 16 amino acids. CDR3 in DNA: TGTGCCAGCAGCATACGCAAGAGCTCCTATAATTCACCCCTCCACTTT. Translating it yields CASSIRKSSYNSPLHF.

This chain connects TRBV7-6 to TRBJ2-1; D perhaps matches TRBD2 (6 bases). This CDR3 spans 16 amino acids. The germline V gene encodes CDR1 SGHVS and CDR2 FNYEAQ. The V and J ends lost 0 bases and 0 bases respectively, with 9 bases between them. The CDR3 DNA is TGTGCCAGCAGCTTAGCAGGCGGGAACTCCTACAATGAGCAGTTCTTC. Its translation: CASSLAGGNSYNEQFF.